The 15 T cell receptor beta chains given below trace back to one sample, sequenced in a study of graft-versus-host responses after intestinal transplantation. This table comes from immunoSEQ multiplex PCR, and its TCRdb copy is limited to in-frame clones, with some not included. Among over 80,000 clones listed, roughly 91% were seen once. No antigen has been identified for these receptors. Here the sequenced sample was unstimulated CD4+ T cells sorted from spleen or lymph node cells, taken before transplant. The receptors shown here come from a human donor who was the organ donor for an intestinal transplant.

DNA for the CDR3: TGTGCCACCAGCAGAGATTCGGCACACTACTCCTACGAGCAGTACTTC. Translating gives CATSRDSAHYSYEQYF. V and J are TRBV15 and TRBJ2-7; D is undetermined. Germline V gives CDR1 LNHNV, CDR2 YYDKDF (reference sequence). V was cut by 0 bases and J by 0 bases, with 12 bases left in between. The CDR3 runs to 16 residues.

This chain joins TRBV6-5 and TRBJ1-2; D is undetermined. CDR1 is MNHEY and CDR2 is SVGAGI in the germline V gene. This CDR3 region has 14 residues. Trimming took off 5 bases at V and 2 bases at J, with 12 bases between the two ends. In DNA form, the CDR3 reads TGTGCCAGCAGTCCCGGACTTTTCAACTATGGCTACACCTTC. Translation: CASSPGLFNYGYTF.

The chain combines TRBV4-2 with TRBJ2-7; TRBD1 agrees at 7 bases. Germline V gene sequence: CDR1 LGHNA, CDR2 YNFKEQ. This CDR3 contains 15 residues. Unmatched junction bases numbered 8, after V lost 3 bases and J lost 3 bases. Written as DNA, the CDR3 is TGTGCCAGCAGCCACCGCCCGCAGGGGGACTACGAGCAGTACTTC. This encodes CASSHRPQGDYEQYF.

This chain's CDR3 is CASSQTDRFYQPQHF. CDR3 in DNA: TGCGCCAGCAGCCAGACCGACAGGTTCTATCAGCCCCAGCATTTT. J is TRBJ1-5 and V is TRBV4-1, with TRBD1 as a possible D gene (6 bases). The V gene's germline CDR1 is MGHRA and CDR2 YSYEKL. V was clipped by 3 bases and J by 5 bases, with 14 bases between them. This CDR3 spans 15 amino acids.

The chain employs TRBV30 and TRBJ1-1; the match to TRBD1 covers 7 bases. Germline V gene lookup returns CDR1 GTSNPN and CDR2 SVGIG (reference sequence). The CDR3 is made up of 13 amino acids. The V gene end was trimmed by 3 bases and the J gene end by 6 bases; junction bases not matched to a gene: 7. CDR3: CAWSENQGAEAFF. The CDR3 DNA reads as TGTGCCTGGAGCGAAAATCAGGGGGCTGAAGCTTTCTTT.

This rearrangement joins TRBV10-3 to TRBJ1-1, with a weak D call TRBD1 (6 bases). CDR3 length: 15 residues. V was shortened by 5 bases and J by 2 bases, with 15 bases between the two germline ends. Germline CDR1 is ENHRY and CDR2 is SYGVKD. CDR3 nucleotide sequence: TGTGCCATCAGTAACGCCGGGACACCCAACACTGAAGCTTTCTTT. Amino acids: CAISNAGTPNTEAFF.

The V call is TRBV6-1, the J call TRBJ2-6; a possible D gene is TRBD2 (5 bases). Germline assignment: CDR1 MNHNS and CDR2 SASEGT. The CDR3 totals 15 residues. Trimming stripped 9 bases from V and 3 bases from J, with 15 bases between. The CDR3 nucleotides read TGTGCCAGTCCCGCTCGAGGGTTTGGGGCCAACGTCCTGACTTTC. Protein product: CASPARGFGANVLTF.

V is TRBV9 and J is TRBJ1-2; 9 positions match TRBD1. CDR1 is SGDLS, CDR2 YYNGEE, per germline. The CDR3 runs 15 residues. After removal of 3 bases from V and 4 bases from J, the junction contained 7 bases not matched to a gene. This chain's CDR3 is CASSAEDRGPYGYTF. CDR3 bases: TGTGCCAGCAGCGCCGAGGACAGGGGACCCTATGGCTACACCTTC.

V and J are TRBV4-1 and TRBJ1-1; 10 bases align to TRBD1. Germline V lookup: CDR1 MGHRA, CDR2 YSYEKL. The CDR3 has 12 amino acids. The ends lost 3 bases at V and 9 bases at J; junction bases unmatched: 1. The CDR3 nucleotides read TGCGCCAGCAGCCAGGGACAGGGGAAAGCTTTCTTT. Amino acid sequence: CASSQGQGKAFF.

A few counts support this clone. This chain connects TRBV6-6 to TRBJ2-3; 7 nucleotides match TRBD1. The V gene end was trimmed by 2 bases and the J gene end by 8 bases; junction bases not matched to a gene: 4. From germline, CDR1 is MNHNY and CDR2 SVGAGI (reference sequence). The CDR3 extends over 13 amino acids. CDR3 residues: CASSYDPGGTQYF. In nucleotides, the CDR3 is TGTGCCAGCAGTTACGACCCAGGGGGTACGCAGTATTTT.

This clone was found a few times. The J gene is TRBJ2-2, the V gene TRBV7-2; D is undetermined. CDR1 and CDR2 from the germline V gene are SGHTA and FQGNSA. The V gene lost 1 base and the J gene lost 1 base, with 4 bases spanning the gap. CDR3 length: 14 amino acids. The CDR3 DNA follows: TGTGCCAGCAGCTTAGGACAGAACACCGGGGAGCTGTTTTTT. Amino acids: CASSLGQNTGELFF.

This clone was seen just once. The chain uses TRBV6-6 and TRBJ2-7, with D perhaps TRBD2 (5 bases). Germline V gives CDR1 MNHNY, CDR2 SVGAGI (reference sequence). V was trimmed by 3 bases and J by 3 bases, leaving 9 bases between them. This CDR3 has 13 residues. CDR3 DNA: TGTGCCAGCAGTTATAGAGGAGGCTACGAGCAGTACTTC. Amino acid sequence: CASSYRGGYEQYF.

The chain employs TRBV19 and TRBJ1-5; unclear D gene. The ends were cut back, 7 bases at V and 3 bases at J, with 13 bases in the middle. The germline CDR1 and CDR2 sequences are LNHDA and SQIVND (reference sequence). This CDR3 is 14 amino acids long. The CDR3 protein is CASTKQSHNQPQHF. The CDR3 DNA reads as TGTGCCAGTACCAAGCAAAGCCACAATCAGCCCCAGCATTTT. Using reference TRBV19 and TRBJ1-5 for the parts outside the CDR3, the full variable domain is DGGITQSPKYLFRKEGQNVTLSCEQNLNHDAMYWYRQDPGQGLRLIYYSQIVNDFQKGDIAEGYSVSREKKESFPLTVTSAQKNPTAFYLCASTKQSHNQPQHFGDGTRLSIL.

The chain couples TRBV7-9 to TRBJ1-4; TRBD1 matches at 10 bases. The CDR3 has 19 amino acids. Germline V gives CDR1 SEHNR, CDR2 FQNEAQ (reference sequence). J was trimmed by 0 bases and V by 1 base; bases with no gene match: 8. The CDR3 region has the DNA TGTGCCAGCAGCTTAGGTCAGACAGGGGGCGAAGCAACTAATGAAAAACTGTTTTTT. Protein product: CASSLGQTGGEATNEKLFF.

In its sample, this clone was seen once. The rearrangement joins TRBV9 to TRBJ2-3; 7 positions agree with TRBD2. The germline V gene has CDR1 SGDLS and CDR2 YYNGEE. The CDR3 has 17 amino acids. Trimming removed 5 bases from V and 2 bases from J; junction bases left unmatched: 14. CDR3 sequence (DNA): TGTGCCAGCAGTCTCACACCCCCAGCGGGGTACACAGATACGCAGTATTTT. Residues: CASSLTPPAGYTDTQYF.